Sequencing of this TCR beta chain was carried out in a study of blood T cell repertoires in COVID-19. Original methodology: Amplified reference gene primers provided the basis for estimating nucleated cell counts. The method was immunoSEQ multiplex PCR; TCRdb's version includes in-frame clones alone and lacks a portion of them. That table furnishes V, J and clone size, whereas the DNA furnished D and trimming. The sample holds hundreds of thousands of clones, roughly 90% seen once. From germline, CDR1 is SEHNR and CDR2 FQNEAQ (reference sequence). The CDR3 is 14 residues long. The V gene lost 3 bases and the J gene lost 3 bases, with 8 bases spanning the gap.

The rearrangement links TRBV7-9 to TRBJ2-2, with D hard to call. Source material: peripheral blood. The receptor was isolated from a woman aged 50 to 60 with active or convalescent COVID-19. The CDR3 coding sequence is TGTGCCAGCAGCTTCCCTTCTTACACCGGGGAGCTGTTTTTT. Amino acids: CASSFPSYTGELFF.